The 6 T cell receptor beta chains in this list originate from one sample, sequenced in a study of blood T cell repertoires in COVID-19. Clones were read by immunoSEQ multiplex PCR, and TCRdb kept only the in-frame ones, dropping some. The repertoire holds a few hundred thousand clones, with just over 85% as singletons. The sequencing sample was made of PBMCs or T cells enriched from blood (not recorded which). The receptors were sampled from a woman between 35 and 50 years old with acute COVID-19.

The V gene is TRBV28, the J gene TRBJ1-1; 7 nucleotides match TRBD1. The CDR3 spans 14 residues. Germline CDR1 reads MDHEN; CDR2 reads SYDVKM. The junction had 9 bases not matched to a gene; V was cut back by 6 bases and J by 5 bases. CDR3 sequence reads: CASSPPGGYTEAFF. The CDR3 DNA follows: TGTGCCAGCAGCCCCCCAGGGGGATATACTGAAGCTTTCTTT.

The chain couples TRBV7-8 to TRBJ2-3; TRBD2 aligns across 10 bases. J gave up 0 bases and V 5 bases, and 5 bases lay outside the gene matches. The CDR3 covers 16 residues. The germline gives CDR1 SGHVS, CDR2 FQNEAQ. DNA for the CDR3: TGTGCCAGCAGCCAATCTAGCGGGAGAAGCACAGATACGCAGTATTTT. Its protein is CASSQSSGRSTDTQYF.

The V and J genes are TRBV6-6 and TRBJ1-2; 9 bases agree with TRBD1. The CDR3 contains 13 residues. Trimming cost V 8 bases and J 3 bases; bases outside gene matches: 4. Germline V lookup: CDR1 MNHNY, CDR2 SVGAGI (reference sequence). The CDR3 sequence: CASGDREYYGYTF. In DNA, the CDR3 is TGTGCCAGCGGGGACAGGGAGTACTATGGCTACACCTTC.

The J gene is TRBJ2-7, the V gene TRBV6-6; D remains unclear. The CDR3 contains 11 residues. The germline gives CDR1 MNHNY, CDR2 SVGAGI (reference sequence). The V end was cut by 6 bases, the J end by 3 bases, with 6 bases between. This CDR3 reads CASRNSYEQYF. The CDR3 DNA reads TGTGCCAGCAGGAACAGCTACGAGCAGTACTTC.

The J gene is TRBJ2-7, the V gene TRBV10-3; D might be TRBD1 (6 bases). The V gene lost 1 base and the J gene lost 9 bases, with 13 bases spanning the gap. The CDR3 is made up of 13 amino acids. CDR1 and CDR2 (germline): ENHRY, SYGVKD. Written as DNA, the CDR3 is TGTGCCATCAGTGAGTATCAACAAGGGGGGCAGTACTTC. It codes for CAISEYQQGGQYF.

The rearrangement uses TRBV10-2 and TRBJ2-7; 7 bases are shared with TRBD2. V shed 8 bases, J shed 3 bases, and the junction held 10 bases outside the gene matches. This CDR3 contains 14 residues. The V gene's germline CDR1 is WSHSY and CDR2 SAAADI. This chain's CDR3 is CASGGGSSGYEQYF. The CDR3 bases are TGCGCCAGCGGGGGGGGGAGTTCTGGCTACGAGCAGTACTTC.